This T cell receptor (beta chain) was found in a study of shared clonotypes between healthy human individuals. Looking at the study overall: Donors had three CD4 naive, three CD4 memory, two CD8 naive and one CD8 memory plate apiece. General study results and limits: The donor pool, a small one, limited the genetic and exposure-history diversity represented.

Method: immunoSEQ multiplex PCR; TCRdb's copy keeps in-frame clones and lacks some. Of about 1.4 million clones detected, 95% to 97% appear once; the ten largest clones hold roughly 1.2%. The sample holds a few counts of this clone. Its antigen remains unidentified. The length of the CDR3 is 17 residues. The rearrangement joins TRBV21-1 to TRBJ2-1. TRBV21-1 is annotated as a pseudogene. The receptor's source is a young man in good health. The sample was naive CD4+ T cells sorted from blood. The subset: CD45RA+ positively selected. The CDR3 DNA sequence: TGTGCCAGCAGCAAATGGGAGGGACAGAGCTCCTACAATGAGCAGTTCTTC. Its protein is CASSKWEGQSSYNEQFF.